These 15 T cell receptor beta chains were sequenced from one sample in a study of shared clonotypes between healthy human individuals. Here immunoSEQ multiplex PCR was the method, and the copy in TCRdb shows in-frame clones only, minus some. The sample lists some 800,000 clones; 92% were seen once. Naive CD8 cells, CD45RO-negative and positively selected for CCR7, excluded terminally differentiated effector memory CD45RA+ cells. The sample was naive CD8+ T cells sorted from blood. These receptor sequences come from a man aged 25-45 years in good health.

The CDR3 is CASSFGAGTAKETQYF. The DNA for the CDR3 is TGTGCCAGCAGCTTCGGCGCAGGGACAGCTAAAGAGACCCAGTACTTC. The chain recombines TRBV5-6 with TRBJ2-5, with 7 positions matching TRBD1. CDR3 length: 16 amino acids. The V gene end was trimmed by 2 bases and the J gene end by 3 bases; junction bases not matched to a gene: 10. The germline CDR1 and CDR2 sequences are SGHDT and YYEEEE.

This chain joins TRBV19 and TRBJ1-5; D remains ambiguous. The V and J ends lost 1 base and 0 bases respectively, with 13 bases between them. In germline, CDR1 is LNHDA, CDR2 SQIVND (reference sequence). The CDR3 consists of 17 residues. The CDR3: CASSIGFRTHSNQPQHF. The CDR3 DNA follows: TGTGCCAGTAGTATAGGTTTCCGGACGCATAGCAATCAGCCCCAGCATTTT.

The rearrangement uses TRBV19 and TRBJ2-7; 11 bases match TRBD2. Trimming cost V 5 bases and J 5 bases; bases outside gene matches: 11. Germline CDR1 LNHDA, CDR2 SQIVND (reference sequence). This CDR3 contains 16 residues. This CDR3 reads CASSGHLSGRADEQYF. CDR3 nucleotide sequence: TGTGCCAGTAGTGGTCACCTTAGCGGGAGGGCCGACGAGCAGTACTTC.

A remark on this clone: The sample holds other DNA sequences that translate to the same CDR3. This chain links TRBV11-2 with TRBJ2-3, with D perhaps matching TRBD1 or TRBD2 (6 bases each). CDR3 length: 15 amino acids. Germline-derived CDR1 and CDR2 are SGHAT and FQNNGV. Trimming cost V 2 bases and J 0 bases, with 9 bases left between them. CDR3 bases: TGTGCCAGCAGCTTAAGGGGGACTAGCACAGATACGCAGTATTTT. Amino acids: CASSLRGTSTDTQYF.

The rearrangement uses TRBV6-1 and TRBJ2-1, with 7 bases lining up with TRBD1. The CDR3 runs to 15 residues. Trimming took 0 bases from V and 2 from J; bases not matched to a gene: 1. Looked up from germline, CDR1 is MNHNS and CDR2 is SASEGT. DNA of the CDR3: TGTGCCAGCAGTGAAGCCGGGACAGCCTACAATGAGCAGTTCTTC. Translated, it gives CASSEAGTAYNEQFF.

This clone was seen once. The CDR3 nucleotides read TGCGCCAGCAGCCAAGAAATCGGGGACGTATATGGCTACACCTTC. It yields the protein CASSQEIGDVYGYTF. The rearrangement links TRBV4-1 to TRBJ1-2; weak D call: TRBD1 (5 bases). CDR3 size: 15 residues. Trimming took 0 bases from V and 5 from J, leaving 13 bases between them. Germline V gene data show CDR1 as MGHRA and CDR2 as YSYEKL.

The chain couples TRBV4-2 to TRBJ2-1; 9 positions agree with TRBD2. The CDR3 covers 17 residues. Trimming removed 0 bases from V and 5 bases from J; junction bases left unmatched: 8. Germline V gene sequence: CDR1 LGHNA, CDR2 YNFKEQ. The CDR3 sequence: CASSQDPSGMADNEQFF. The DNA of the CDR3 is TGTGCCAGCAGCCAAGACCCTAGCGGGATGGCGGACAATGAGCAGTTCTTC.

The chain combines TRBV5-1 with TRBJ2-1; possibly TRBD2 for D (6 bases). Trimming took off 3 bases at V and 5 bases at J, with 21 bases between the two ends. The CDR3 is 17 amino acids. CDR1 is SGHRS and CDR2 is YFSETQ in the germline V gene. For the CDR3, the DNA is TGCGCCAGCAGCTATCGAATGGCCTATGGGACTCACAATGAGCAGTTCTTC. Amino acids: CASSYRMAYGTHNEQFF.

This sequence joins TRBV15 and TRBJ2-3; D perhaps matches TRBD1 (5 bases). The V and J ends lost 3 bases and 2 bases respectively, with 9 bases between them. The germline CDR1 and CDR2 sequences are LNHNV and YYDKDF (reference sequence). The CDR3 is 14 residues long. CDR3 sequence (DNA): TGTGCCACCAGCAGCCCGGACACCACAGATACGCAGTATTTT. It yields the protein CATSSPDTTDTQYF.

The CDR3 nucleotides read TGTGCCAGCAGCTTTGTAGTGATAGGTGGAGAGCAGTACTTC. Encoded protein: CASSFVVIGGEQYF. The gene calls are TRBV5-4 and TRBJ2-7; D gene unclear. The V gene's germline CDR1 is SGHNT and CDR2 YYREEE (reference sequence). The CDR3 contains 14 residues. V dropped 2 bases and J dropped 7 bases, with 16 bases sitting between them.

V is TRBV15 and J is TRBJ2-7; D is uncertain. Germline V CDR1 and CDR2: LNHNV, YYDKDF (reference sequence). V was cut by 3 bases and J by 6 bases, with 12 bases left in between. The CDR3 has 13 residues. The CDR3, as DNA: TGTGCCACCAGCAGCCCTTGGGCAGGCGAGCAGTACTTC. Encoded protein: CATSSPWAGEQYF.

This chain joins TRBV27 and TRBJ2-7; 10 bases match TRBD2. CDR3 length equals 14 residues. V dropped 5 bases and J dropped 6; count of bases not matched to a gene: 7. The germline V gene has CDR1 MNHEY and CDR2 SMNVEV (reference sequence). CDR3: CASSASGRSGEQYF. The CDR3 DNA reads as TGTGCCAGCAGTGCTAGCGGGAGATCGGGCGAGCAGTACTTC.

V and J are TRBV29-1 and TRBJ2-1, with D possibly TRBD1 on 6 matching bases. The CDR3 sequence is 15 residues long. Trimming took 7 bases from V and 1 from J, leaving 17 bases between them. Germline V gives CDR1 SQVTM, CDR2 ANQGSEA. Written as DNA, the CDR3 is TGCAGCGCCGCCATCAGGGGCGCTTCCTACAATGAGCAGTTCTTC. Its protein is CSAAIRGASYNEQFF.

Remarks on this clone: Other nucleotide sequences from this sample produce the same CDR3. This chain joins TRBV19 and TRBJ2-5; 12 positions agree with TRBD2. Germline loops: CDR1 LNHDA, CDR2 SQIVND (reference sequence). The junction had 4 bases not matched to a gene; V was cut back by 3 bases and J by 5 bases. The CDR3 runs to 15 residues. CDR3 nucleotide sequence: TGTGCCAGTAGTATTCTAGCGGGAGGGGGGGAGACCCAGTACTTC. Residues: CASSILAGGGETQYF. The entire variable domain, with the rest obtained from reference TRBV19 and TRBJ2-5, is as follows: DGGITQSPKYLFRKEGQNVTLSCEQNLNHDAMYWYRQDPGQGLRLIYYSQIVNDFQKGDIAEGYSVSREKKESFPLTVTSAQKNPTAFYLCASSILAGGGETQYFGPGTRLLVL.

This clone was counted once. The chain recombines TRBV11-2 with TRBJ2-2; D gene unclear. Trimming took 0 bases from V and 3 from J, leaving 11 bases between them. This CDR3 spans 16 amino acids. Germline V lookup: CDR1 SGHAT, CDR2 FQNNGV. This CDR3 is CASSLDPSGYTGELFF. CDR3 DNA sequence: TGTGCCAGCAGCTTAGACCCTTCCGGTTACACCGGGGAGCTGTTTTTT.